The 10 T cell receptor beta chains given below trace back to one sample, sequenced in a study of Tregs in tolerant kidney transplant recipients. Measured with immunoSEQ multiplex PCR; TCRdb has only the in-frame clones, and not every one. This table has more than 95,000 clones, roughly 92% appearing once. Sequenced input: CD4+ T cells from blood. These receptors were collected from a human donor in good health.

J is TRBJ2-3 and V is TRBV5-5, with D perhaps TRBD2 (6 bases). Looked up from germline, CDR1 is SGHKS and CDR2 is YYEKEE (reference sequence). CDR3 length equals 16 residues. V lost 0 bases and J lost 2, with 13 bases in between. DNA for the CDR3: TGTGCCAGCAGCTTGGGCGCGGGGCTACTCACAGATACGCAGTATTTT. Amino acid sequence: CASSLGAGLLTDTQYF.

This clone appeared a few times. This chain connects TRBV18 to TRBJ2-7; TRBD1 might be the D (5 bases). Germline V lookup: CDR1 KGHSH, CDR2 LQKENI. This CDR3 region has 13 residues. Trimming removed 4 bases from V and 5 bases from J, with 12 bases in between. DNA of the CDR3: TGTGCCAGCTCACAGGCCAGGGATCACGAGCAGTACTTC. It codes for CASSQARDHEQYF. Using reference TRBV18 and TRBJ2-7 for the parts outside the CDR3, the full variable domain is NAGVMQNPRHLVRRRGQEARLRCSPMKGHSHVYWYRQLPEEGLKFMVYLQKENIIDESGMPKERFSAEFPKEGPSILRIQQVVRGDSAAYFCASSQARDHEQYFGPGTRLTVT.

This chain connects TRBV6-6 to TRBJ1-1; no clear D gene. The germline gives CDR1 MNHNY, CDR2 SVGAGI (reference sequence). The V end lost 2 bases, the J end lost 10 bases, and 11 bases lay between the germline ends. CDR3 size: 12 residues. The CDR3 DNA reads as TGTGCCAGCAGTTACCCTCGGTCAGGAGCTTTCTTT. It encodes CASSYPRSGAFF.

Here the CDR3 DNA reads TGTGCCAGCAACGCGGGACAGGGGGGGCAGCCCCAGCATTTT. Its translation is CASNAGQGGQPQHF. The rearrangement joins TRBV2 to TRBJ1-5, with 11 bases matching TRBD1. After removal of 7 bases from V and 7 bases from J, the junction contained 6 bases not matched to a gene. The V gene's germline CDR1 is SNHLY and CDR2 FYNNEI. This CDR3 contains 14 residues. Full variable domain (remainder filled in from reference TRBV2 and TRBJ1-5): EPEVTQTPSHQVTQMGQEVILRCVPISNHLYFYWYRQILGQKVEFLVSFYNNEISEKSEIFDDQFSVERPDGSNFTLKIRSTKLEDSAMYFCASNAGQGGQPQHFGDGTRLSIL.

CDR3 sequence reads: CASSLGLAGLGEQFF. In DNA form, the CDR3 reads TGTGCCAGCAGCCTTGGACTAGCGGGCCTGGGTGAGCAGTTCTTC. V and J are TRBV7-3 and TRBJ2-1, with TRBD2 matching over 11 bases. CDR1 is SGHTA and CDR2 is FQGTGA in the germline V gene. The CDR3 runs to 15 residues. Germline trimming cut 5 bases from V and 9 bases from J; bases unmatched to any gene: 9.

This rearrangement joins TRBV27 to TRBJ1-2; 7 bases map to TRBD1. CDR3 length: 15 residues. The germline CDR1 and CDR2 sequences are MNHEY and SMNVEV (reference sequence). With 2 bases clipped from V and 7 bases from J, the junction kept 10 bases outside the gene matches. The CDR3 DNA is TGTGCCAGCAGTTTAACCCAGGGGGGAAGTCTTGGCTACACCTTC. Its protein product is CASSLTQGGSLGYTF.

The CDR3 coding sequence is TGTGCCAGCAGTACTAGCGGGGCTTCCTACGAGCAGTACTTC. It yields the protein CASSTSGASYEQYF. This chain connects TRBV2 to TRBJ2-7, with 10 bases fitting TRBD2. Unmatched junction bases numbered 2, after V lost 5 bases and J lost 1 base. Germline V gene data show CDR1 as SNHLY and CDR2 as FYNNEI. The CDR3 has 14 amino acids.

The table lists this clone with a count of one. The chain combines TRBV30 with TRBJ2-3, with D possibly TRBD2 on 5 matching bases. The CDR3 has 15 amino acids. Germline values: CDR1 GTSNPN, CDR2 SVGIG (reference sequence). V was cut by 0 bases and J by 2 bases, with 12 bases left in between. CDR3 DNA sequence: TGTGCCTGGAGTGTCGCGGGCCCTTACACAGATACGCAGTATTTT. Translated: CAWSVAGPYTDTQYF.

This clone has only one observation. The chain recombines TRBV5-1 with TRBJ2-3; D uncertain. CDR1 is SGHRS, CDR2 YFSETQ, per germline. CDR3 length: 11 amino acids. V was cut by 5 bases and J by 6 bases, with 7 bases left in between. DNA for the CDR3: TGCGCCAGCAGATTCGGGGATACGCAGTATTTT. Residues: CASRFGDTQYF.

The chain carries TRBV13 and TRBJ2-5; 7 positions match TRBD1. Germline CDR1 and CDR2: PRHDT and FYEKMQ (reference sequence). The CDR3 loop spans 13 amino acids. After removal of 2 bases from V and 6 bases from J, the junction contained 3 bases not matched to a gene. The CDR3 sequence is CASSLNRGKTQYF. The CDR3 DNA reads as TGTGCCAGCAGCTTAAACAGGGGCAAGACCCAGTACTTC.